Below are 27 T cell receptor beta chains sequenced from a single sample in a study of blood T cells in healthy people across ages. PCR was performed a second time for about 7 to 12 cycles using a sample-barcoded 5' primer and a J-beta primer mix. TCRdb reprocessed the 5' RACE reads via MiXCR and lists one record per CDR3 protein. The table shows over 1,500,000 distinct CDR3 sequences, with approximately 40% occurring only once. The sequenced sample was blood. The receptors were gathered from a human donor in good health.

The chain carries TRBV11-2 and TRBJ2-1, with a tentative D call TRBD2 (6 bases). Germline CDR1 and CDR2: SGHAT and FQNNGV. There are 17 residues in the CDR3. V gave up 1 base and J gave up 10 bases, with 23 bases separating them. CDR3: CASSLVVSSGGAHEQFF. The CDR3, as DNA: TGTGCCAGCAGCTTAGTTGTGTCCAGCGGAGGGGCCCACGAGCAGTTCTTC.

This clonotype was detected many times. The V and J genes are TRBV6-2 or TRBV6-3 and TRBJ1-6, with 10 bases identical to TRBD1. Trimming cost V 7 bases and J 7 bases; bases outside gene matches: 4. The CDR3 is 14 residues long. CDR1 is MNHEY, CDR2 SVGEGT, per germline. CDR3 nucleotide sequence: TGTGCCAGCACCCCGGGACAGGGGAATTCACCCCTCCACTTT. Its translation is CASTPGQGNSPLHF.

This clonotype was observed a handful of times. This chain joins TRBV20-1 and TRBJ1-1; D unclear. V was trimmed by 6 bases and J by 4 bases, leaving 12 bases between them. The CDR3 spans 12 residues. Germline assignment: CDR1 DFQATT and CDR2 SNEGSKA (reference sequence). CDR3 sequence: CSAALWSTEAFF. CDR3 in DNA: TGCAGTGCCGCTCTATGGAGCACTGAAGCTTTCTTT.

This clonotype appeared a few times. V usage is TRBV5-1 and J usage is TRBJ2-7; tentatively, D is TRBD2 (5 bases). The CDR3 runs to 15 residues. Germline-derived CDR1 and CDR2 are SGHRS and YFSETQ. With 0 bases removed from V and 5 bases from J, the gap between germline ends came to 15 bases. CDR3 sequence (DNA): TGCGCCAGCAGCTTGGACAGAGGGTATGACGACGAGCAGTACTTC. Translating it yields CASSLDRGYDDEQYF.

This sequence joins TRBV4-2 and TRBJ1-1; D is undetermined. The germline V and J ends were trimmed by 2 bases and 4 bases, with 5 bases remaining between them. Germline V gives CDR1 LGHNA, CDR2 YNFKEQ. This CDR3 region has 12 residues. CDR3 nucleotide sequence: TGTGCCAGCAGCCAATCTAGCACTGAAGCTTTCTTT. It encodes CASSQSSTEAFF.

This clonotype has a handful of counts. The rearrangement uses TRBV7-2 and TRBJ1-1; a weak D match, TRBD1 (5 bases). Trimming took 6 bases from V and 6 from J, leaving 17 bases between them. Germline V gives CDR1 SGHTA, CDR2 FQGNSA. The CDR3 sequence is 14 residues long. The CDR3 is CASRPAGQGAEAFF. The CDR3 DNA sequence: TGTGCCAGCAGACCTGCGGGGCAGGGCGCTGAAGCTTTCTTT. Complete variable domain (other parts from reference TRBV7-2 and TRBJ1-1): GAGVSQSPSNKVTEKGKDVELRCDPISGHTALYWYRQSLGQGLEFLIYFQGNSAPDKSGLPSDRFSAERTGGSVSTLTIQRTQQEDSAVYLCASRPAGQGAEAFFGQGTRLTVV.

This clonotype appeared a few times. V gene TRBV7-2 combines with J gene TRBJ1-3; D ambiguous. Trimming stripped 5 bases from V and 5 bases from J, with 16 bases between. CDR3 length equals 15 residues. Per germline, CDR1 SGHTA and CDR2 FQGNSA. In nucleotides, the CDR3 is TGTGCCAGCAGCCCGCCTGGCGGCATCAGAAACACCATATATTTT. It translates to CASSPPGGIRNTIYF.

The chain links TRBV7-3 to TRBJ2-1; 8 positions match TRBD2. Germline V gives CDR1 SGHTA, CDR2 FQGTGA. Germline trimming cut 4 bases from V and 5 bases from J; bases unmatched to any gene: 10. CDR3 length: 16 amino acids. The CDR3 here is CASSSLAGRWNNEQFF. In DNA, the CDR3 is TGTGCCAGCAGCTCCTTAGCGGGGCGGTGGAACAATGAGCAGTTCTTC.

On this clonotype itself: Germline and junction disagree at one end, which may indicate a read error. This chain joins TRBV7-3 and TRBJ2-5; D is perhaps TRBD2 (6 bases). This CDR3 has 16 amino acids. Germline V gives CDR1 SGHTA, CDR2 FQGTGA. The CDR3 DNA follows: TGTGCCAGCAGCTTACATGGCGGGAAGGGCGTAGAGGCCCAGTACTTC. Protein sequence: CASSLHGGKGVEAQYF.

This chain joins TRBV4-2 and TRBJ2-1; a weak D match, TRBD1 (5 bases). The CDR3 is 15 amino acids. The V gene lost 0 bases and the J gene lost 13 bases, with 19 bases spanning the gap. Per the germline V gene, CDR1 is LGHNA and CDR2 is YNFKEQ. The CDR3 sequence is CASSQDPYVPDIQFF. The DNA of the CDR3 is TGTGCCAGCAGCCAAGATCCTTACGTTCCGGACATTCAGTTCTTC.

The chain employs TRBV4-3 and TRBJ1-6, with 7 bases lining up with TRBD1. Germline CDR1 is LGHNA and CDR2 is YSLEER. This CDR3 has 14 residues. The J segment lost 8 bases and the V segment lost 4 bases, leaving 5 bases of the junction unmatched. CDR3 region: CASSPQTGYSPLHF. The CDR3 nucleotides are TGCGCCAGCAGCCCGCAGACAGGGTATTCACCCCTCCACTTT.

This clonotype was picked up a small number of times. The V gene is TRBV20-1, the J gene TRBJ1-2; 9 bases align to TRBD1. Per germline, CDR1 DFQATT and CDR2 SNEGSKA (reference sequence). Trimming removed 7 bases from V and 3 bases from J; junction bases left unmatched: 6. The CDR3 has 13 amino acids. The DNA of the CDR3 is TGCAGTGTAGCGGACAGGGGACACTATGGCTACACCTTC. Residues: CSVADRGHYGYTF.

The count of this clonotype is one. The chain couples TRBV7-2 to TRBJ1-2; weak D call: TRBD1 (6 bases). Per germline, CDR1 SGHTA and CDR2 FQGNSA. The CDR3 has 15 residues. Trimming shortened V by 7 bases and J by 2 bases, and 17 bases separated the two germline ends. Here the CDR3 DNA reads TGTGCCAGCAACTCAATTGGGGGGGCGAACTATGGCTACACCTTC. Protein: CASNSIGGANYGYTF.

This clonotype turned up a few times. This chain connects TRBV13 to TRBJ2-4; the D gene is possibly TRBD1 (6 bases). The J call may be in error: the DNA end matches TRBJ2-7 better. Germline V gives CDR1 PRHDT, CDR2 FYEKMQ (reference sequence). There are 16 residues in the CDR3. In DNA form, the CDR3 reads TGTGCCAGCAGCTTAGGTTCGGCTCCTGCAGGGGACGAGCAGTACTTC. This encodes CASSLGSAPAGDEQYF.

The V and J genes are TRBV11-2 and TRBJ2-1; TRBD2 matches at 11 bases. The CDR3 spans 16 residues. The trim removed 2 bases at V and 7 bases at J, leaving 7 bases unmatched. Germline V CDR1 and CDR2: SGHAT, FQNNGV. The CDR3 sequence: CASSLLAGGQGNEQFF. The CDR3 nucleotides are TGTGCCAGCAGCTTACTAGCGGGGGGCCAAGGGAATGAGCAGTTCTTC.

The chain joins TRBV3-1 to TRBJ1-4, with 7 nucleotides matching TRBD1. V was clipped by 5 bases and J by 5 bases; unmatched bases: 2. Germline CDR1 and CDR2: LGHDT and YNNKEL (reference sequence). This CDR3 has 13 amino acids. The CDR3: CASSVGQNEKLFF. CDR3 sequence (DNA): TGTGCCAGCAGCGTGGGACAGAATGAAAAACTGTTTTTT.

Only one count was recorded for this clonotype. The chain uses TRBV27 and TRBJ1-5; D is possibly TRBD1 (5 bases). Deletions cut 6 bases from V and 2 bases from J, with 14 bases between. CDR1 is MNHEY and CDR2 is SMNVEV in the germline V gene (reference sequence). The CDR3 has 15 amino acids. CDR3 protein: CASSPRGNGNQPQHF. CDR3 sequence (DNA): TGTGCCAGCAGCCCTCGGGGGAACGGCAATCAGCCCCAGCATTTT.

This clonotype showed up just a few times. The chain carries TRBV6-4 and TRBJ1-1; D remains unclear. The CDR3 runs 13 residues. Germline assignment: CDR1 MRHNA and CDR2 SNTAGT. Trimming took 2 bases from V and 3 from J, leaving 7 bases between them. CDR3: CASSDRLDTEAFF. CDR3 nucleotides: TGTGCCAGCAGTGACAGGCTCGACACTGAAGCTTTCTTT.

The table lists this clonotype with many counts. The chain carries TRBV7-8 and TRBJ1-6, with 7 positions matching TRBD1. Looked up from germline, CDR1 is SGHVS and CDR2 is FQNEAQ. This CDR3 comprises 14 residues. V was pared by 5 bases and J by 5 bases, with 3 bases of the junction left unmatched. The CDR3 nucleotides are TGTGCCAGCAGCCAGGGACAGAATAATTCACCCCTCCACTTT. This codes for CASSQGQNNSPLHF. Combining the CDR3 with reference TRBV7-8 and TRBJ1-6 gives the whole variable domain GAGVSQSPRYKVAKRGQDVALRCDPISGHVSLFWYQQALGQGPEFLTYFQNEAQLDKSGLPSDRFFAERPEGSVSTLKIQRTQQEDSAVYLCASSQGQNNSPLHFGNGTRLTVT.

The V and J genes are TRBV11-1 and TRBJ2-1; TRBD2 aligns across 7 bases. Germline assignment: CDR1 SGHAT and CDR2 FQDESV (reference sequence). The CDR3 has 15 residues. The J segment lost 6 bases and the V segment lost 1 base, leaving 6 bases of the junction unmatched. This CDR3 is CASSLVSWTSNEQFF. CDR3 bases: TGTGCCAGCAGCTTAGTCTCGTGGACTAGCAATGAGCAGTTCTTC.

This clonotype occurred a few times. The chain uses TRBV6-1 and TRBJ1-6; D gene unclear. This CDR3 spans 13 amino acids. V was clipped by 2 bases and J by 8 bases, with 7 bases between them. Germline V CDR1 and CDR2: MNHNS, SASEGT. Here the CDR3 DNA reads TGTGCCAGCAGTGAATCGGGCGATTCACCCCTCCACTTT. Residues: CASSESGDSPLHF.

This clonotype was observed a handful of times. The rearrangement links TRBV7-2 to TRBJ2-7; 8 nucleotides line up with TRBD1. V was clipped by 6 bases and J by 5 bases; unmatched bases: 6. Per the germline V gene, CDR1 is SGHTA and CDR2 is FQGNSA. The CDR3 is made up of 13 amino acids. CDR3 sequence (DNA): TGTGCCAGCAGGTCTACAGGGGGGCACGAGCAGTACTTC. Its protein product is CASRSTGGHEQYF.

This clonotype was detected a few times. V and J are TRBV20-1 and TRBJ2-3; 13 bases are shared with TRBD2. The CDR3 length is 15 residues. Germline CDR1 and CDR2: DFQATT and SNEGSKA (reference sequence). The ends lost 4 bases at V and 2 bases at J; junction bases unmatched: 3. The CDR3 spells CSATGLAGDTDTQYF. The CDR3 nucleotides are TGCAGTGCTACCGGACTAGCGGGGGACACAGATACGCAGTATTTT.

The chain carries TRBV4-1 and TRBJ2-4; TRBD2 matches at 13 bases. Germline V gene data show CDR1 as MGHRA and CDR2 as YSYEKL. The CDR3 runs 15 residues. Trimming at V came to 0 bases and at J to 14 bases, leaving 7 bases not matched to a gene. The CDR3: CASSQDPLGLAGEYF. CDR3 in DNA: TGCGCCAGCAGCCAAGATCCCCTAGGACTAGCGGGGGAGTACTTC.

This clonotype was seen a few times. The rearrangement uses TRBV20-1 and TRBJ1-6; D gene ambiguous. Germline V gives CDR1 DFQATT, CDR2 SNEGSKA (reference sequence). Trimming took 0 bases from V and 0 from J, leaving 12 bases between them. This CDR3 has 17 amino acids. The CDR3 sequence is CSARDRGLSSYNSPLHF. DNA of the CDR3: TGCAGTGCTAGAGATAGAGGATTGAGCTCCTATAATTCACCCCTCCACTTT.

The chain joins TRBV6-2 or TRBV6-3 to TRBJ2-7; TRBD2 matches at 8 bases. Trimming removed 7 bases from V and 4 bases from J; junction bases left unmatched: 9. CDR3 length equals 14 residues. Looked up from germline, CDR1 is MNHEY and CDR2 is SVGEGT. CDR3 sequence reads: CASTKLADEYEQYF. CDR3 nucleotide sequence: TGTGCCAGCACCAAACTAGCGGACGAGTACGAGCAGTACTTC.

Comments on this clonotype: Mismatch with germline at one junction end may stem from a read error. The genes are TRBV7-3 and TRBJ2-7; 7 positions match TRBD2. The CDR3 covers 16 residues. From germline, CDR1 is SGHTA and CDR2 FQGTGA. As DNA, the CDR3 is TGTGCCGGCAGCTCCTCCTCCGAGCGGGGATCCTACGAGCAGTACTTC. This sequence encodes CAGSSSSERGSYEQYF. The whole variable domain, filled in from reference TRBV7-3 and TRBJ2-7, reads GAGVSQTPSNKVTEKGKYVELRCDPISGHTALYWYRQSLGQGPEFLIYFQGTGAADDSGLPNDRFFAVRPEGSVSTLKIQRTERGDSAVYLCAGSSSSERGSYEQYFGPGTRLTVT.